The 9 T cell receptor beta chains in this list originate from one sample, sequenced in a study of cytomegalovirus exposure and HLA in healthy donors. With 60 Vbeta and 13 Jbeta primers, the PCR was carried out. Clones were sequenced by immunoSEQ multiplex PCR, and TCRdb holds only the in-frame ones, with some missing. The sample records roughly 150,000 clones, around 75% being singletons. Sequencing was carried out using PBMCs. The source is a male donor in good health and CMV-seronegative.

Turning to this clone: Other DNA sequences in the sample encode the same CDR3. This chain joins TRBV10-3 and TRBJ2-7; possibly TRBD1 for D (6 bases). The CDR3 length is 11 residues. The germline CDR1 and CDR2 sequences are ENHRY and SYGVKD. The V end was cut by 10 bases, the J end by 5 bases, with 12 bases between. The CDR3 here is CANLTGNEQYF. The CDR3 nucleotides are TGTGCCAACCTTACAGGGAACGAGCAGTACTTC.

This clone has a handful of counts. CDR3 nucleotide sequence: TGTGCCAGCAGTTCAACGCGTCTTAGCGGGAGGACAGAGCAGTACTTC. Protein product: CASSSTRLSGRTEQYF. V gene TRBV28 combines with J gene TRBJ2-7, with 10 nucleotides matching TRBD2. The CDR3 extends over 16 amino acids. Germline V gene lookup returns CDR1 MDHEN and CDR2 SYDVKM. The junction had 13 bases not matched to a gene; V was cut back by 4 bases and J by 7 bases.

The J gene is TRBJ2-3, the V gene TRBV4-3, with 9 bases lining up with TRBD1. CDR1 is LGHNA, CDR2 YSLEER, per germline. Trimming took 2 bases from V and 1 from J; bases not matched to a gene: 4. The CDR3 is 16 amino acids. The CDR3 DNA is TGCGCCAGCAGCCAAACAGGGGGCGCGGGCACAGATACGCAGTATTTT. Translating gives CASSQTGGAGTDTQYF.

The J gene is TRBJ1-1, the V gene TRBV7-3, with D tentatively TRBD1 (5 bases). Germline values: CDR1 SGHTA, CDR2 FQGTGA. Trimming left V 5 bases short and J 6 bases short, with 16 bases between. This CDR3 is built from 14 residues. CDR3 residues: CASSPDAMGPEAFF. Here the CDR3 DNA reads TGTGCCAGCAGCCCCGACGCAATGGGGCCTGAAGCTTTCTTT.

The V call is TRBV18, the J call TRBJ2-1; 9 bases are shared with TRBD2. J gave up 3 bases and V 0 bases, and 9 bases lay outside the gene matches. This CDR3 has 18 amino acids. Germline V gene data show CDR1 as KGHSH and CDR2 as LQKENI. The CDR3 DNA follows: TGTGCCAGCTCACCACCCGGAGGGGCGGGAGGGCTCTACAATGAGCAGTTCTTC. It specifies CASSPPGGAGGLYNEQFF.

V is TRBV5-1 and J is TRBJ2-5; 9 positions match TRBD1. The CDR3 length is 14 residues. Looked up from germline, CDR1 is SGHRS and CDR2 is YFSETQ. V was clipped by 4 bases and J by 5 bases; unmatched bases: 6. The CDR3 sequence is CASSTGQGDETQYF. CDR3 bases: TGCGCCAGCAGCACGGGACAGGGCGACGAGACCCAGTACTTC.

The V gene is TRBV6-6, the J gene TRBJ2-5; 7 nucleotides align to TRBD2. The CDR3 runs 14 residues. The J segment lost 3 bases and the V segment lost 3 bases, leaving 4 bases of the junction unmatched. CDR1 is MNHNY and CDR2 is SVGAGI in the germline V gene (reference sequence). In DNA, the CDR3 is TGTGCCAGCAGTTATTGGGGGGGAAAAGAGACCCAGTACTTC. Encoded protein: CASSYWGGKETQYF.

CDR3 residues: CASSESSGRGYTF. The CDR3 DNA is TGTGCCAGCAGTGAATCTAGCGGCCGGGGCTACACCTTC. V and J are TRBV2 and TRBJ1-2; no clear D gene. Trimming removed 2 bases from V and 8 bases from J, with 12 bases in between. The CDR3 spans 13 residues. In germline, CDR1 is SNHLY, CDR2 FYNNEI.

This clone was seen more than once but under ten times. This rearrangement joins TRBV28 to TRBJ2-5, with D possibly matching TRBD1 (6 bases). V was clipped by 6 bases and J by 5 bases, with 19 bases between them. The CDR3 contains 15 residues. Germline assignment: CDR1 MDHEN and CDR2 SYDVKM. The chain's CDR3 is CASRGMAGESETQYF. As DNA, the CDR3 is TGTGCCAGCAGAGGGATGGCAGGGGAGAGTGAGACCCAGTACTTC.